This entry lists 27 T cell receptor beta chains sequenced from one sample in a study of blood T cell repertoires in COVID-19. The assay was immunoSEQ multiplex PCR, and TCRdb's table has in-frame clones only and misses some. The data contain fewer than 55,000 clones, over 75% of them seen just once; the ten biggest clones take up around a quarter. The sequenced sample was peripheral blood. The receptors shown here come from a woman aged 80 or over with COVID-19, enrolled during active disease.

This clone occurred once. V gene TRBV29-1 combines with J gene TRBJ2-3; no clear D. CDR3 length: 14 residues. Germline CDR1 reads SQVTM; CDR2 reads ANQGSEA. The V and J ends lost 4 bases and 1 base respectively, with 12 bases between them. The CDR3 here is CSVGATPGTDTQYF. CDR3 DNA: TGCAGCGTTGGGGCGACCCCTGGCACAGATACGCAGTATTTT.

The chain couples TRBV10-3 to TRBJ1-5, with a tentative D call TRBD1 (6 bases). This CDR3 spans 16 amino acids. Germline lookup yields CDR1 ENHRY and CDR2 SYGVKD. Deletions cut 0 bases from V and 5 bases from J, with 14 bases between. For the CDR3, the DNA is TGTGCCATCAGTGAGTCGGATGCAGGGGATGATCAGCCCCAGCATTTT. It translates to CAISESDAGDDQPQHF.

V is TRBV5-6 and J is TRBJ2-5; 11 nucleotides match TRBD1. CDR1 is SGHDT, CDR2 YYEEEE, per germline. V gave up 4 bases and J gave up 4 bases; unmatched junction bases: 6. The CDR3 is 15 amino acids. As DNA, the CDR3 is TGTGCCAGCAGCGGGGCCGGGACAGGGGGAGAGACCCAGTACTTC. This gives the protein CASSGAGTGGETQYF.

The rearrangement joins TRBV5-1 to TRBJ2-2; TRBD1 agrees at 8 bases. Germline CDR1 and CDR2: SGHRS and YFSETQ. The CDR3 sequence is 13 residues long. Trimming took 7 bases from V and 5 from J; bases not matched to a gene: 4. The CDR3 nucleotides are TGCGCCAGCCGGACAGGGAAGACCGGGGAGCTGTTTTTT. It encodes CASRTGKTGELFF. Full variable domain (rest looked up from reference TRBV5-1 and TRBJ2-2): KAGVTQTPRYLIKTRGQQVTLSCSPISGHRSVSWYQQTPGQGLQFLFEYFSETQRNKGNFPGRFSGRQFSNSRSEMNVSTLELGDSALYLCASRTGKTGELFFGEGSRLTVL.

V usage is TRBV18 and J usage is TRBJ1-4; D uncertain. The CDR3 is 13 amino acids. CDR1 is KGHSH, CDR2 LQKENI, per germline. Trimming left V 5 bases short and J 8 bases short, with 12 bases between. The CDR3 DNA reads as TGTGCCAGCTCAGGCCAGGTCAACGAAAAACTGTTTTTT. Translation: CASSGQVNEKLFF.

The chain joins TRBV29-1 to TRBJ2-1; D is ambiguous. V was shortened by 6 bases and J by 3 bases, with 12 bases between the two germline ends. Germline V lookup: CDR1 SQVTM, CDR2 ANQGSEA. This CDR3 has 13 residues. CDR3 DNA: TGCAGCGTCGACTTCAACTACTACAATGAGCAGTTCTTC. Protein sequence: CSVDFNYYNEQFF.

The chain combines TRBV7-9 with TRBJ2-5, with D perhaps matching TRBD2 (5 bases). The V gene lost 5 bases and the J gene lost 7 bases, with 23 bases spanning the gap. Germline V gene lookup returns CDR1 SEHNR and CDR2 FQNEAQ (reference sequence). The CDR3 sequence is 16 residues long. The CDR3 region has the DNA TGTGCCAGCAGCCCCCCCGCGGGCGGCGTCGGTGGGACCCAGTACTTC. Translating gives CASSPPAGGVGGTQYF.

This chain uses TRBV19 with TRBJ2-1; 10 nucleotides align to TRBD2. Germline assignment: CDR1 LNHDA and CDR2 SQIVND (reference sequence). After removal of 3 bases from V and 7 bases from J, the junction contained 6 bases not matched to a gene. The CDR3 extends over 15 amino acids. The CDR3 here is CASSIWPSGSNEQFF. The CDR3 DNA sequence: TGTGCCAGTAGTATTTGGCCTAGCGGGAGTAATGAGCAGTTCTTC.

The chain links TRBV19 to TRBJ1-5, with 8 bases matching TRBD1. CDR3 size: 15 residues. CDR1 is LNHDA and CDR2 is SQIVND in the germline V gene (reference sequence). The trim removed 10 bases at V and 6 bases at J, leaving 14 bases unmatched. The CDR3 is CATLDRDRMGQPQHF. The CDR3 nucleotides read TGTGCCACTTTAGACCGGGACAGGATGGGTCAGCCCCAGCATTTT. The full variable domain, its missing parts supplied by reference TRBV19 and TRBJ1-5, is DGGITQSPKYLFRKEGQNVTLSCEQNLNHDAMYWYRQDPGQGLRLIYYSQIVNDFQKGDIAEGYSVSREKKESFPLTVTSAQKNPTAFYLCATLDRDRMGQPQHFGDGTRLSIL.

This chain connects TRBV6-5 to TRBJ2-1, with 7 bases fitting TRBD2. CDR3 length equals 15 residues. Germline-derived CDR1 and CDR2 are MNHEY and SVGAGI. Trimming removed 0 bases from V and 8 bases from J; junction bases left unmatched: 7. DNA of the CDR3: TGTGCCAGCAGTTACTCGCGGGACTACCTCGATGAGCAGTTCTTC. This gives the protein CASSYSRDYLDEQFF.

The DNA for the CDR3 is TGTGCCAGCAGCTCCTCCGGGGGAACGGGAGTCCTTAGGGAGACCCAGTACTTC. As protein: CASSSSGGTGVLRETQYF. This chain joins TRBV11-2 and TRBJ2-5, with a weak D call TRBD2 (6 bases). This CDR3 spans 18 amino acids. The germline V gene encodes CDR1 SGHAT and CDR2 FQNNGV. V dropped 4 bases and J dropped 5 bases, with 26 bases sitting between them.

This clone was recorded only once. The chain couples TRBV11-2 to TRBJ1-1; TRBD1 matches 9 bases. The CDR3 has 15 residues. Germline V gene lookup returns CDR1 SGHAT and CDR2 FQNNGV. The V gene end was trimmed by 6 bases and the J gene end by 1 base; junction bases not matched to a gene: 6. CDR3 nucleotides: TGTGCCAGCAGACTCACAGGGGGCAAGAACACTGAAGCTTTCTTT. Translating it yields CASRLTGGKNTEAFF.

This clone was detected once. V is TRBV29-1 and J is TRBJ2-2; TRBD2 matches at 7 bases. After removal of 3 bases from V and 15 bases from J, the junction contained 7 bases not matched to a gene. This CDR3 region has 11 residues. Germline V lookup: CDR1 SQVTM, CDR2 ANQGSEA. The CDR3 loop reads CSVDSLGGLFF. CDR3 coding DNA: TGCAGCGTTGATTCCCTGGGGGGGTTGTTTTTT.

The chain uses TRBV15 and TRBJ2-1; D not certain. Germline values: CDR1 LNHNV, CDR2 YYDKDF (reference sequence). V lost 5 bases to trimming and J lost 1 base, with 15 bases between them. CDR3 size: 16 residues. The CDR3 region has the DNA TGTGCCACCAGCGAATTTCAGGTGTTTTCCTACAATGAGCAGTTCTTC. Encoded protein: CATSEFQVFSYNEQFF.

The chain combines TRBV24-1 with TRBJ2-3; 7 positions match TRBD1. V was pared by 6 bases and J by 0 bases, with 5 bases of the junction left unmatched. The CDR3 has 15 amino acids. From germline, CDR1 is KGHDR and CDR2 SFDVKD. CDR3 DNA: TGTGCCACCAGTACCTCAGGGGGTAGCACAGATACGCAGTATTTT. Encoded protein: CATSTSGGSTDTQYF.

The rearrangement uses TRBV25-1 and TRBJ1-5, with TRBD1 matching 9 bases. Germline assignment: CDR1 MGHDK and CDR2 SYGVNS. The CDR3 is 16 amino acids. Trimming at V came to 4 bases and at J to 3 bases, leaving 7 bases not matched to a gene. CDR3 DNA: TGTGCCAGCAGTGGGGGGGGACAGGGTACCAATCAGCCCCAGCATTTT. It specifies CASSGGGQGTNQPQHF.

The chain joins TRBV5-4 to TRBJ1-4, with TRBD1 matching over 7 bases. This CDR3 comprises 18 residues. V shed 3 bases, J shed 0 bases, and the junction held 11 bases outside the gene matches. Germline V gene sequence: CDR1 SGHNT, CDR2 YYREEE (reference sequence). The chain's CDR3 is CASSYRTGLFATNEKLFF. CDR3 nucleotides: TGTGCCAGCAGCTACCGGACAGGCCTCTTTGCAACTAATGAAAAACTGTTTTTT.

The chain couples TRBV19 to TRBJ1-4; 7 nucleotides agree with TRBD1. This CDR3 region has 14 residues. The V gene's germline CDR1 is LNHDA and CDR2 SQIVND (reference sequence). V gave up 5 bases and J gave up 8 bases; unmatched junction bases: 8. CDR3 region: CASSQQGSREKLFF. CDR3 DNA sequence: TGTGCCAGTAGTCAACAGGGGTCTCGGGAAAAACTGTTTTTT.

V gene TRBV25-1 combines with J gene TRBJ1-4; D may be TRBD1 (5 bases). Between the trimmed V and J ends, which lost 6 bases and 8 bases, there was a span of 16 bases. The CDR3 is 14 residues long. CDR1 is MGHDK and CDR2 is SYGVNS in the germline V gene. In DNA, the CDR3 is TGTGCCAGCAGCTTTGGGGCAGGTAACGAAAAACTGTTTTTT. It encodes CASSFGAGNEKLFF.

The chain carries TRBV5-5 and TRBJ2-1; possibly TRBD1 for D (6 bases). Germline V gene lookup returns CDR1 SGHKS and CDR2 YYEKEE (reference sequence). Trimming removed 2 bases from V and 5 bases from J, with 17 bases in between. The length of the CDR3 is 16 residues. CDR3 amino acids: CASSFNRDTQNNEQFF. The CDR3 nucleotides are TGTGCCAGCAGCTTCAACCGGGACACGCAAAACAATGAGCAGTTCTTC.

This chain connects TRBV5-5 to TRBJ2-7; D gene uncertain. Germline lookup yields CDR1 SGHKS and CDR2 YYEKEE (reference sequence). V was pared by 7 bases and J by 6 bases, with 23 bases between. The CDR3 length is 15 residues. As DNA, the CDR3 is TGTGCCAGCGTCGCGGCGGTCCTACAACCGGGCGAGCAGTACTTC. Amino acid sequence: CASVAAVLQPGEQYF.

V and J are TRBV5-1 and TRBJ2-5, with TRBD1 matching over 7 bases. From germline, CDR1 is SGHRS and CDR2 YFSETQ. V lost 4 bases, J lost 1 base, and 4 bases stayed unmatched. The CDR3 extends over 14 amino acids. The CDR3 spells CASSTGQVQETQYF. The CDR3 DNA follows: TGCGCCAGCAGCACTGGACAGGTCCAAGAGACCCAGTACTTC.

This sequence joins TRBV19 and TRBJ2-1, with 10 bases identical to TRBD2. Per germline, CDR1 LNHDA and CDR2 SQIVND (reference sequence). The CDR3 is 16 residues long. V was clipped by 3 bases and J by 9 bases; unmatched bases: 11. The chain's CDR3 is CASSMGGLAGEGEQFF. In DNA, the CDR3 is TGTGCCAGTAGTATGGGAGGCCTAGCGGGAGAAGGTGAGCAGTTCTTC.

The J gene is TRBJ2-2, the V gene TRBV12-3 or TRBV12-4; D is perhaps TRBD1 (6 bases). Trimming removed 6 bases from V and 7 bases from J, with 9 bases in between. The length of the CDR3 is 12 residues. The CDR3 coding sequence is TGTGCCAGCAGCCAGGGGTTCGGGGAGCTGTTTTTT. This encodes CASSQGFGELFF.

This CDR3 reads CAWSQGNYGYTF. In nucleotides, the CDR3 is TGTGCCTGGAGCCAGGGAAACTATGGCTACACCTTC. The V gene is TRBV30, the J gene TRBJ1-2; maybe TRBD1 (5 bases). The CDR3 is made up of 12 amino acids. Germline V lookup: CDR1 GTSNPN, CDR2 SVGIG (reference sequence). V was trimmed by 3 bases and J by 2 bases, leaving 7 bases between them.

A single count supports this clone. This rearrangement joins TRBV7-8 to TRBJ2-7; TRBD1 agrees at 9 bases. Germline V CDR1 and CDR2: SGHVS, FQNEAQ. The V and J ends lost 5 bases and 6 bases, in that order; junction bases with no gene match: 8. CDR3 length equals 14 residues. CDR3 bases: TGTGCCAGCAGCCCCCGGGACAGGGTGATCGAGCAGTACTTC. Amino acids: CASSPRDRVIEQYF.

The chain recombines TRBV4-2 with TRBJ2-7; 7 bases align to TRBD1. With 4 bases clipped from V and 0 bases from J, the junction kept 3 bases outside the gene matches. Germline lookup yields CDR1 LGHNA and CDR2 YNFKEQ. This CDR3 contains 14 residues. The CDR3 spells CASSLTGNSYEQYF. The CDR3 DNA is TGTGCCAGCAGCCTGACAGGGAACTCCTACGAGCAGTACTTC.